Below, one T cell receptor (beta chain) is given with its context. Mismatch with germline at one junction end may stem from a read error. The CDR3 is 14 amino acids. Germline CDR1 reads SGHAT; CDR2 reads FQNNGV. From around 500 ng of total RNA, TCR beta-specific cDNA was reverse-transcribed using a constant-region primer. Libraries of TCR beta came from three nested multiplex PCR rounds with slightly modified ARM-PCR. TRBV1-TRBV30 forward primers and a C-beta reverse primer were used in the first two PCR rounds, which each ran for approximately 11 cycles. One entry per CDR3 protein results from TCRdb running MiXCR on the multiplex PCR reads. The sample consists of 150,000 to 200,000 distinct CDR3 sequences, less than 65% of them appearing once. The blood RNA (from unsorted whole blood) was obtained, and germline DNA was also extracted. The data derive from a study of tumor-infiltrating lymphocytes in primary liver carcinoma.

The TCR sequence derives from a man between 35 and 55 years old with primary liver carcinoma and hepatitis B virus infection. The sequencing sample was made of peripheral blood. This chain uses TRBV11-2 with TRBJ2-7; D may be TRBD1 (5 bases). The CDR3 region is CASSSPGNRYDQYF. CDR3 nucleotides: TGTGCCAGCAGCTCCCCAGGGAATCGCTACGATCAGTACTTC. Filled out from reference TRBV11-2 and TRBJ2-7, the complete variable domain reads EAGVAQSPRYKIIEKRQSVAFWCNPISGHATLYWYQQILGQGPKLLIQFQNNGVVDDSQLPKDRFSAERLKGVDSTLKIQPAKLEDSAVYLCASSSPGNRYDQYFGPGTRLTVT.